The 14 T cell receptor beta chains below all came from one sample that was sequenced in a study of T-cell reconstitution after alpha-beta-depleted transplantation in children. The library targeted TCRbeta and was prepared with unique molecular identifiers. TCRdb called the PCR reads again in MiXCR, with one record for every CDR3 protein. The repertoire holds 900,000 or so distinct CDR3 sequences, with 15% to 20% as singletons. The specimen comprised PBMCs, mostly from graft donor cells, sampled 360 days after TCRalphabeta/CD19-depleted stem cell transplant. Source of these receptors: a male patient aged 10 to 17 who had a stem cell transplant for acute lymphoblastic leukemia, so the T cells may come from the graft donor.

The chain employs TRBV14 and TRBJ2-7; D might be TRBD1 or TRBD2, each matching 6 bases. This CDR3 spans 13 amino acids. CDR1 and CDR2 (germline): SGHDN, FVKESK. Trimming stripped 1 base from V and 6 bases from J, with 10 bases between. CDR3 bases: TGTGCCAGCAGCCAAGTACGGGGGCGCGAGCAGTACTTC. The encoded protein is CASSQVRGREQYF.

This clonotype was picked up a small number of times. The rearrangement joins TRBV12-3 or TRBV12-4 to TRBJ2-1, with 7 bases identical to TRBD2. V was pared by 3 bases and J by 7 bases, with 9 bases of the junction left unmatched. The CDR3 totals 15 residues. CDR3 DNA: TGTGCCAGCAGTTTGCACGGGAGGAGCCGGAATGAGCAGTTCTTC. Translated: CASSLHGRSRNEQFF.

This clonotype has only a few counts. V and J are TRBV27 and TRBJ1-1, with 9 bases identical to TRBD1. Losses at the gene ends were 4 bases for V and 1 base for J; bases not matched to a gene: 10. The CDR3 runs 17 residues. Germline CDR1 is MNHEY and CDR2 is SMNVEV (reference sequence). The CDR3 region has the DNA TGTGCCAGCAGTTGGCCACCCGGGACAGGGAAGAACACTGAAGCTTTCTTT. Protein sequence: CASSWPPGTGKNTEAFF.

This clonotype appeared a few times. The chain is built from TRBV4-1 and TRBJ2-1; the match to TRBD2 covers 10 bases. This CDR3 spans 16 amino acids. Germline V gene lookup returns CDR1 MGHRA and CDR2 YSYEKL. Losses at the gene ends were 3 bases for V and 4 bases for J; bases not matched to a gene: 6. The CDR3 sequence is CASSQPAGGSYNEQFF. The DNA for the CDR3 is TGCGCCAGCAGCCAGCCAGCGGGAGGGTCTTACAATGAGCAGTTCTTC.

This clonotype occurred a few times. The rearrangement links TRBV15 to TRBJ2-1; 9 bases are shared with TRBD2. Trimming removed 3 bases from V and 3 bases from J; junction bases left unmatched: 6. In germline, CDR1 is LNHNV, CDR2 YYDKDF (reference sequence). CDR3 length: 16 amino acids. Written as DNA, the CDR3 is TGTGCCACCAGCAGTACCGCTAGCGGGATCTACAATGAGCAGTTCTTC. This translates into CATSSTASGIYNEQFF.

This sequence joins TRBV4-1 and TRBJ2-2; maybe TRBD1 (6 bases). V was shortened by 3 bases and J by 4 bases, with 12 bases between the two germline ends. Germline CDR1 and CDR2: MGHRA and YSYEKL. The CDR3 contains 15 residues. Here the CDR3 reads CASSQLGHSTGELFF. CDR3 DNA sequence: TGCGCCAGCAGCCAGCTGGGACACAGCACCGGGGAGCTGTTTTTT.

This clonotype occurred a few times. J is TRBJ1-5 and V is TRBV4-1; D call uncertain. Trimming cost V 6 bases and J 15 bases, with 18 bases left between them. Per germline, CDR1 MGHRA and CDR2 YSYEKL. This CDR3 is 12 amino acids long. The CDR3 here is CASSPGGGPRHF. CDR3 coding DNA: TGCGCCAGCAGTCCAGGCGGAGGGCCTAGGCATTTT.

The table lists this clonotype with many counts. This chain links TRBV12-3 or TRBV12-4 with TRBJ2-3, with 12 bases aligning to TRBD2. V was clipped by 1 base and J by 2 bases; unmatched bases: 7. This CDR3 spans 18 amino acids. CDR3 sequence reads: CASSLVPGTSGYTDTQYF. CDR3 DNA sequence: TGTGCCAGCAGTTTAGTCCCTGGGACTAGCGGGTACACAGATACGCAGTATTTT.

The sample holds a few counts of this clonotype. The genes are TRBV10-3 and TRBJ2-5; D ambiguous. Trimming shortened V by 8 bases and J by 5 bases, and 12 bases separated the two germline ends. Germline lookup yields CDR1 ENHRY and CDR2 SYGVKD. The CDR3 is 12 amino acids. The chain's CDR3 is CAIDGVGETQYF. CDR3 in DNA: TGTGCCATCGACGGTGTGGGGGAGACCCAGTACTTC.

This clonotype has just a few counts. V and J are TRBV27 and TRBJ2-1; 10 bases match TRBD2. The V and J ends lost 6 bases and 5 bases, in that order; junction bases with no gene match: 10. This CDR3 has 16 residues. From germline, CDR1 is MNHEY and CDR2 SMNVEV (reference sequence). CDR3 amino acids: CASRVAAGGFHNEQFF. Written as DNA, the CDR3 is TGTGCCAGCAGGGTGGCAGCGGGAGGGTTTCACAATGAGCAGTTCTTC.

The table lists this clonotype with many counts. The chain joins TRBV29-1 to TRBJ2-7, with 10 nucleotides matching TRBD2. The length of the CDR3 is 14 residues. V trimming: 1 base; J trimming: 3 bases; junction bases outside the gene matches: 3. The germline V gene has CDR1 SQVTM and CDR2 ANQGSEA. The CDR3 sequence: CSVEVSSGSYEQYF. The CDR3 DNA follows: TGCAGCGTTGAAGTGTCTAGCGGGAGCTACGAGCAGTACTTC.

This clonotype has a handful of counts. The J gene is TRBJ2-3, the V gene TRBV5-1, with TRBD2 matching over 12 bases. Trimming took 8 bases from V and 1 from J; bases not matched to a gene: 11. The length of the CDR3 is 17 residues. Germline V gene data show CDR1 as SGHRS and CDR2 as YFSETQ. This chain's CDR3 is CASQTSGSPLRTDTQYF. CDR3 bases: TGCGCCAGTCAGACTAGCGGGAGCCCTCTTCGCACAGATACGCAGTATTTT.

The chain links TRBV6-4 to TRBJ1-2; D is ambiguous. The CDR3 loop spans 13 amino acids. V lost 7 bases to trimming and J lost 5 bases, with 14 bases between them. The germline V gene encodes CDR1 MRHNA and CDR2 SNTAGT. The CDR3 region has the DNA TGTGCCAGCACCCTGAGATACAATTATGGCTACACCTTC. It is translated as CASTLRYNYGYTF.

The CDR3 is CASDAGGVLYEQYF. CDR3 DNA sequence: TGTGCCAGCGACGCAGGGGGCGTCCTCTACGAGCAGTACTTC. The chain combines TRBV7-9 with TRBJ2-7; 8 positions agree with TRBD1. V lost 8 bases and J lost 3; bases outside the gene matches: 9. This CDR3 has 14 amino acids. Per the germline V gene, CDR1 is SEHNR and CDR2 is FQNEAQ (reference sequence).